What follows are 31 T cell receptor beta chains derived from one specimen sequenced in a study of cytomegalovirus exposure and HLA in healthy donors. With 60 Vbeta and 13 Jbeta primers, the PCR was carried out. The repertoire was sequenced with immunoSEQ multiplex PCR; TCRdb's copy has only in-frame clones and lacks some. The sample lists 130,000 or so clones, about 85% seen once, with approximately 6.4% in the top ten. The sample taken for sequencing was PBMCs. Receptors were obtained from a woman aged 25 to 39 in good health and CMV-seropositive.

The J gene is TRBJ1-1, the V gene TRBV10-3, with TRBD1 as a possible D gene (6 bases). V dropped 11 bases and J dropped 0 bases, with 13 bases sitting between them. CDR1 is ENHRY, CDR2 SYGVKD, per germline. This CDR3 comprises 13 residues. CDR3 in amino acids: CALRTEMNTEAFF. As DNA, the CDR3 is TGTGCCCTTAGGACAGAGATGAACACTGAAGCTTTCTTT.

This clone came up once. The chain couples TRBV4-1 to TRBJ2-2, with D perhaps TRBD2 (6 bases). Between the trimmed V and J ends, which lost 2 bases and 7 bases, there was a span of 17 bases. Germline V gene data show CDR1 as MGHRA and CDR2 as YSYEKL. The CDR3 length is 16 residues. For the CDR3, the DNA is TGCGCCAGCAGCCAATATAAGGGCGGGATGATCGGGGAGCTGTTTTTT. Translating gives CASSQYKGGMIGELFF.

This rearrangement joins TRBV6-1 to TRBJ1-5; D remains unclear. The V end was cut by 7 bases, the J end by 4 bases, with 5 bases between. The CDR3 consists of 11 residues. The germline V gene encodes CDR1 MNHNS and CDR2 SASEGT. The CDR3 DNA is TGTGCCAGCACTAATAATCAGCCCCAGCATTTT. Amino acids: CASTNNQPQHF.

This clone was picked up a small number of times. The chain has TRBV28 and TRBJ1-1; TRBD1 might be the D (6 bases). Trimming stripped 6 bases from V and 6 bases from J, with 17 bases between. Germline CDR1 is MDHEN and CDR2 is SYDVKM. The CDR3 loop spans 14 amino acids. The CDR3 reads CASSPPPRGPEAFF. The DNA for the CDR3 is TGTGCCAGCAGCCCCCCTCCCAGGGGCCCTGAAGCTTTCTTT.

V gene TRBV5-1 combines with J gene TRBJ1-1; D ambiguous. V was clipped by 6 bases and J by 5 bases, with 14 bases between them. The V gene's germline CDR1 is SGHRS and CDR2 YFSETQ. This CDR3 contains 13 residues. The chain's CDR3 is CASKGVGGTEAFF. CDR3 nucleotides: TGCGCCAGCAAAGGAGTGGGTGGGACTGAAGCTTTCTTT.

The V and J genes are TRBV5-6 and TRBJ2-5, with 13 positions matching TRBD2. The CDR3 is 15 residues long. Trimming at V came to 1 base and at J to 3 bases, leaving 0 bases not matched to a gene. In germline, CDR1 is SGHDT, CDR2 YYEEEE. CDR3 region: CASSLTSGGEETQYF. CDR3 coding DNA: TGTGCCAGCAGCTTGACTAGCGGGGGGGAAGAGACCCAGTACTTC.

This sequence joins TRBV6-6 and TRBJ1-1, with unresolved D. V was pared by 2 bases and J by 4 bases, with 8 bases between. The CDR3 runs 13 residues. Germline loops: CDR1 MNHNY, CDR2 SVGAGI (reference sequence). The CDR3 DNA sequence: TGTGCCAGCAGTTACGGGGAGCGCACTGAAGCTTTCTTT. Translating gives CASSYGERTEAFF.

The rearrangement uses TRBV30 and TRBJ1-1; D gene uncertain. The CDR3 runs 14 residues. The ends were cut back, 5 bases at V and 3 bases at J, with 16 bases in the middle. From germline, CDR1 is GTSNPN and CDR2 SVGIG (reference sequence). The CDR3 is CAWGRWVQDTEAFF. Written as DNA, the CDR3 is TGTGCCTGGGGCCGTTGGGTGCAGGACACTGAAGCTTTCTTT.

This chain connects TRBV9 to TRBJ1-1; D possibly corresponds to TRBD1 (6 bases). The ends were cut back, 4 bases at V and 7 bases at J, with 20 bases in the middle. There are 15 residues in the CDR3. Germline lookup yields CDR1 SGDLS and CDR2 YYNGEE. The CDR3 spells CASSPMGGAGYEAFF. The CDR3 bases are TGTGCCAGCAGCCCAATGGGGGGGGCAGGTTATGAAGCTTTCTTT.

The chain uses TRBV4-1 and TRBJ2-1; perhaps TRBD2 as D (6 bases). Germline V lookup: CDR1 MGHRA, CDR2 YSYEKL. The V gene lost 0 bases and the J gene lost 2 bases, with 11 bases spanning the gap. The CDR3 runs 16 residues. CDR3: CASSQDSSGPYNEQFF. The CDR3 DNA reads as TGCGCCAGCAGCCAAGATTCCAGCGGGCCCTACAATGAGCAGTTCTTC.

The chain combines TRBV30 with TRBJ2-7, with D possibly matching TRBD1 (5 bases). This CDR3 has 13 amino acids. Germline loops: CDR1 GTSNPN, CDR2 SVGIG (reference sequence). The V gene lost 0 bases and the J gene lost 3 bases, with 9 bases spanning the gap. The CDR3 region is CAWSVYRNYEQYF. The CDR3 nucleotides are TGTGCCTGGAGTGTGTACAGGAACTACGAGCAGTACTTC.

The chain combines TRBV15 with TRBJ2-1; 7 bases fit TRBD2. The V segment lost 0 bases and the J segment 2 bases; nucleotides outside the gene matches: 1. This CDR3 region has 15 residues. The germline CDR1 and CDR2 sequences are LNHNV and YYDKDF (reference sequence). CDR3 residues: CATSRDRGAYNEQFF. DNA of the CDR3: TGTGCCACCAGCAGAGATCGGGGGGCCTACAATGAGCAGTTCTTC.

This clone was detected only a few times. The rearrangement uses TRBV6-5 and TRBJ2-3, with a tentative D call TRBD2 (6 bases). V was trimmed by 4 bases and J by 0 bases, leaving 8 bases between them. CDR3 length: 14 residues. Germline CDR1 reads MNHEY; CDR2 reads SVGAGI. CDR3: CASSWGTSTDTQYF. The CDR3 bases are TGTGCCAGCAGTTGGGGGACTAGCACAGATACGCAGTATTTT.

The CDR3 sequence: CASSLRETFYGYTF. CDR3 sequence (DNA): TGTGCCAGCAGTTTACGGGAGACCTTCTATGGCTACACCTTC. This chain connects TRBV28 to TRBJ1-2, with D unresolved. The CDR3 runs 14 residues. V was pared by 2 bases and J by 4 bases, with 11 bases between. The germline V gene has CDR1 MDHEN and CDR2 SYDVKM.

The chain joins TRBV6-5 to TRBJ1-2; D unresolved. Germline CDR1 MNHEY, CDR2 SVGAGI. The length of the CDR3 is 14 residues. The V gene lost 2 bases and the J gene lost 4 bases, with 11 bases spanning the gap. The DNA for the CDR3 is TGTGCCAGCAGTTACATGGGAGGCCGCTATGGCTACACCTTC. Translating it yields CASSYMGGRYGYTF.

The gene calls are TRBV6-1 and TRBJ1-1, with a possible D match to TRBD1 (6 bases). The CDR3 loop spans 14 amino acids. Germline CDR1 reads MNHNS; CDR2 reads SASEGT. The V and J ends lost 7 bases and 6 bases respectively, with 18 bases between them. The CDR3 loop is CASNLQGGISEAFF. The CDR3 DNA is TGTGCCAGCAATCTACAGGGAGGGATTTCTGAAGCTTTCTTT.

This chain uses TRBV7-6 with TRBJ2-2; a possible D gene is TRBD1 (5 bases). The CDR3 covers 14 residues. Trimming took 4 bases from V and 7 from J, leaving 13 bases between them. Germline loops: CDR1 SGHVS, CDR2 FNYEAQ. CDR3 sequence: CASSSTQQDGELFF. CDR3 sequence (DNA): TGTGCCAGCAGCTCCACGCAACAGGACGGGGAGCTGTTTTTT.

The rearrangement links TRBV7-9 to TRBJ2-7, with TRBD1 matching 7 bases. In germline, CDR1 is SEHNR, CDR2 FQNEAQ (reference sequence). This CDR3 has 13 amino acids. V was clipped by 6 bases and J by 3 bases; unmatched bases: 5. The CDR3 sequence is CASRGQRYYEQYF. In DNA form, the CDR3 reads TGTGCCAGCAGGGGACAGCGATACTACGAGCAGTACTTC. The full variable domain, rest sourced from reference TRBV7-9 and TRBJ2-7, is DTGVSQNPRHKITKRGQNVTFRCDPISEHNRLYWYRQTLGQGPEFLTYFQNEAQLEKSRLLSDRFSAERPKGSFSTLEIQRTEQGDSAMYLCASRGQRYYEQYFGPGTRLTVT.

The chain employs TRBV18 and TRBJ1-2, with D possibly being TRBD1 (5 bases). Trimming took 6 bases from V and 7 from J, leaving 12 bases between them. This CDR3 is 12 amino acids long. Looked up from germline, CDR1 is KGHSH and CDR2 is LQKENI. The DNA of the CDR3 is TGTGCCAGCTCTGCAGGGTCATTTGGCTACACCTTC. Its protein product is CASSAGSFGYTF. The full variable domain, with the rest looked up from reference TRBV18 and TRBJ1-2, is NAGVMQNPRHLVRRRGQEARLRCSPMKGHSHVYWYRQLPEEGLKFMVYLQKENIIDESGMPKERFSAEFPKEGPSILRIQQVVRGDSAAYFCASSAGSFGYTFGSGTRLTVV.

The V and J genes are TRBV2 and TRBJ2-7; 11 bases line up with TRBD2. Per the germline V gene, CDR1 is SNHLY and CDR2 is FYNNEI. J gave up 1 base and V 5 bases, and 13 bases lay outside the gene matches. CDR3 length: 18 amino acids. CDR3 DNA: TGTGCCAGCAGTCCACCCTCGGGACTAGCGGCACCTTCCTACGAGCAGTACTTC. It encodes CASSPPSGLAAPSYEQYF.

The chain carries TRBV30 and TRBJ2-1, with a weak D call TRBD2 (5 bases). The CDR3 sequence is 14 residues long. The germline gives CDR1 GTSNPN, CDR2 SVGIG (reference sequence). Trimming removed 0 bases at V and 10 bases at J, with 16 bases between. CDR3 region: CAWSVIGLYGEQFF. The CDR3 bases are TGTGCCTGGAGTGTAATAGGACTGTACGGCGAGCAGTTCTTC.

The gene calls are TRBV7-2 and TRBJ1-1, with TRBD1 as a possible D gene (5 bases). Germline V gene sequence: CDR1 SGHTA, CDR2 FQGNSA. V dropped 8 bases and J dropped 7 bases, with 17 bases sitting between them. The CDR3 length is 13 residues. The chain's CDR3 is CASLRGRSFEAFF. Here the CDR3 DNA reads TGTGCCAGCTTAAGGGGCAGATCCTTTGAAGCTTTCTTT.

The chain carries TRBV28 and TRBJ1-5; 10 nucleotides line up with TRBD1. V lost 6 bases and J lost 1; bases outside the gene matches: 6. Germline V gene sequence: CDR1 MDHEN, CDR2 SYDVKM. The CDR3 has 16 amino acids. CDR3 amino acids: CASSLLGQGSNQPQHF. The CDR3 DNA reads TGTGCCAGCAGCCTCCTGGGACAGGGGAGCAATCAGCCCCAGCATTTT.

This chain uses TRBV19 with TRBJ1-1, with D perhaps matching TRBD1 (5 bases). This CDR3 is built from 15 residues. V gave up 3 bases and J gave up 6 bases, with 17 bases separating them. CDR1 and CDR2 from the germline V gene are LNHDA and SQIVND (reference sequence). CDR3: CASSISEWGRPEAFF. In DNA, the CDR3 is TGTGCCAGTAGTATTAGTGAATGGGGCCGGCCTGAAGCTTTCTTT.

This chain uses TRBV9 with TRBJ2-1, with TRBD1 matching 9 bases. The CDR3 has 16 amino acids. After removal of 2 bases from V and 4 bases from J, the junction contained 7 bases not matched to a gene. CDR1 is SGDLS, CDR2 YYNGEE, per germline. The CDR3 coding sequence is TGTGCCAGCAGCGTTCCTACCGGGACAGGGTACAATGAGCAGTTCTTC. This encodes CASSVPTGTGYNEQFF.

This chain connects TRBV5-1 to TRBJ1-1; a weak D match, TRBD1 (6 bases). This CDR3 has 16 residues. Trimming pared 0 bases from V and 1 base from J, leaving 13 bases between. Germline assignment: CDR1 SGHRS and CDR2 YFSETQ. The CDR3, as DNA: TGCGCCAGCAGCTTGGCCCGAGGACAGCCGAACACTGAAGCTTTCTTT. This codes for CASSLARGQPNTEAFF.

The genes are TRBV5-1 and TRBJ2-3; D is perhaps TRBD2 (5 bases). The V gene's germline CDR1 is SGHRS and CDR2 YFSETQ. The V gene lost 4 bases and the J gene lost 0 bases, with 21 bases spanning the gap. CDR3 length equals 18 residues. CDR3 DNA: TGCGCCAGCAGCGGGAGTGGGGTAGGAGACGCTAGCACAGATACGCAGTATTTT. As protein: CASSGSGVGDASTDTQYF.

The V call is TRBV5-4, the J call TRBJ2-7, with D possibly TRBD2 on 6 matching bases. The CDR3 covers 13 residues. V was cut by 7 bases and J by 7 bases, with 18 bases left in between. The germline CDR1 and CDR2 sequences are SGHNT and YYREEE (reference sequence). The DNA for the CDR3 is TGTGCCAGCTCCCCGGGAGTTGGGGGGGAGCAGTACTTC. Residues: CASSPGVGGEQYF. Drawing the rest from reference TRBV5-4 and TRBJ2-7, the complete variable domain is ETGVTQSPTHLIKTRGQQVTLRCSSQSGHNTVSWYQQALGQGPQFIFQYYREEENGRGNFPPRFSGLQFPNYSSELNVNALELDDSALYLCASSPGVGGEQYFGPGTRLTVT.

V and J are TRBV5-6 and TRBJ2-7; D is unresolved. Looked up from germline, CDR1 is SGHDT and CDR2 is YYEEEE. The V gene lost 3 bases and the J gene lost 0 bases, with 13 bases spanning the gap. The CDR3 covers 15 residues. CDR3 sequence: CASSSPVGSSYEQYF. CDR3 nucleotides: TGTGCCAGCAGCTCTCCGGTGGGCAGCTCCTACGAGCAGTACTTC.

This sequence joins TRBV5-6 and TRBJ1-2, with TRBD1 matching 8 bases. Germline V gene data show CDR1 as SGHDT and CDR2 as YYEEEE. J lost 4 bases, V lost 4 bases, and 6 bases had no gene match. The length of the CDR3 is 14 residues. The CDR3 DNA reads as TGTGCCAGCAGCGAGGCTGACAGGGGCTATGGCTACACCTTC. Its translation: CASSEADRGYGYTF.

The V call is TRBV5-4, the J call TRBJ2-2, with 10 nucleotides matching TRBD2. The CDR3 has 17 amino acids. The V gene end was trimmed by 2 bases and the J gene end by 7 bases; junction bases not matched to a gene: 11. The germline V gene has CDR1 SGHNT and CDR2 YYREEE (reference sequence). The CDR3 nucleotides read TGTGCCAGCAGCTTATCTAGCGGGAGATATAGTTTCGGGGAGCTGTTTTTT. This sequence encodes CASSLSSGRYSFGELFF.